This entry concerns a single T cell receptor (beta chain). Its target antigen remains unknown. Base qualities are not recorded, but no much larger clone differs from it by a single base. Looking up the germline V gene yields CDR1 MNHEY and CDR2 SVGEGT. The CDR3, cysteine through phenylalanine, is 13 amino acids long. The kept DNA is CDR3 alone, 39 bases in frame from the first base. Systemically healthy Caucasian individuals from Russia, approximately 39 in total and aged about 6 to 95 years, were included as donors. Each donor gave ten milliliters of peripheral blood, collected into EDTA-treated Vacutainer tubes. PBMCs were isolated by Ficoll-Paque density-gradient centrifugation, with at least 7 million obtained per sample. Trizol reagent was used to extract total RNA from PBMCs, with at least 5.5 micrograms per sample. The percentages of naive CD45RAhigh/CD27high T cells were determined by flow cytometry on a PBMC aliquot from every donor.

The library relied on 5' RACE. Sequencing took place on an Illumina HiSeq 2500. A second PCR of roughly 7 to 12 cycles was run with a J-beta primer mix and a sample-barcoded 5' primer. A unique molecular identifier was introduced onto each TCR beta cDNA molecule by a template-switch 5' adaptor carrying 12 random nucleotides. Each sample yielded at least 3 million CDR3-containing paired-end reads. The Mint cDNA synthesis kit, primed by a TRBC-specific oligonucleotide, was used to synthesize first-strand cDNA from all RNA. After uracil-DNA glycosylase treatment, a first 18-cycle PCR used universal primers M1SS and BC2_uni_R on all cDNA. Per the authors' processing: For normalization, 1 million high-quality reads, each with a distinct molecular identifier, were randomly selected from each sample. Reads with shared molecular identifiers were discarded instead of being binned into consensus sequences. MiTCR, set to a Q25 quality threshold and the strictest error-elimination algorithm, was used for CDR3 identification, clonotype clustering and error correction. A nonparametric unseen species model using Euler transformation provided a lower-bound estimate of total TCR beta diversity. Using fastp at Q25 and MiXCR, TCRdb reprocessed the public reads and kept productive beta chains. Each entry merges the rows of one CDR3 protein and shows their most common DNA and genes. In this record, the V and J calls reflect TCRdb's handling and not the investigators' own analysis. The sample yields about 1.5 million distinct CDR3 sequences; about 45% were counted once. The top ten clones comprise more than 4% of the sample.

The record originates from a study of blood T cells in healthy people across ages (dated by TCRdb to 2013 to 2016). About the study as a whole: In model experiments, template switching captured roughly one uniquely barcoded TCR beta cDNA molecule for every two T cells. Using the same blood draw, the study looked at two additional independent replicas of 1 million unique cDNA reads for two donors, one aged 18 to 30 and the other aged 80 or older. To avoid experimental bias, donors of different ages were distributed randomly across sequencing lanes. Using deep sequencing normalized with unique cDNA molecular identifiers, the study measured how TCR beta repertoire diversity changes with age. Donors were grouped into four age groups: young (average approximately 15 years), middle-aged (39), aged (around 62) and long-lived (about 82).

Summary of the overall study and its limitations: Total diversity estimates from one million sequenced T cells were considered lower bounds and underestimates. Donor CMV infection status was unknown, potentially confounding age-related changes in expanded clonotypes. Bulk unsorted PBMC profiling prevented conclusive comparison of naive and antigen-experienced compartments. Compared with the aged group, the long-lived group had more naive CD4+ T cells, fewer expanded clones and increased TCR diversity, suggesting age selection. The percentage of naive T cells measured by flow cytometry correlated strongly with observed TCR beta diversity. Observed TCR beta diversity per million T cells fell roughly linearly with age, and a significant reduction was already apparent by age about 36.

The chain is made from TRBV6-2 or TRBV6-3 and TRBJ2-4; the best D guess is TRBD2, with 5 bases matching. The assigned J gene may be wrong: the sequence end matches TRBJ2-5 better. The sequence was obtained from a woman aged 18-29 years in good health. Sequenced material: blood. Read as DNA, the sequence is TGTGCCAGCATAAGGAGCGGACAAGAGACCCAGTACTTC. Translation gives CASIRSGQETQYF.